This TCR beta chain was sequenced for a study of regulatory T cells in long-lasting Graves disease. About this clonotype: A much larger clone lies one base from this, so it may be a read error.

According to the study, TCR beta libraries were built with iRepertoire HTBI primers and CDR3-region Arm-PCR. TCRdb itself ran the multiplex PCR reads through MiXCR, one entry per CDR3 protein. This sample has 400,000 to 550,000 distinct CDR3 sequences, with about 16% found just once. With 0 bases clipped from V and 8 bases from J, the junction kept 7 bases outside the gene matches. Germline CDR1 is SEHNR and CDR2 is FQNEAQ (reference sequence). CDR3 length equals 16 residues. Time point specified: newly diagnosed GD, antithyroid drugs for less than 3 months. PBMC RNA was the source of the TCR library. These data were likewise used in another study, on T cells in Graves' hyperthyroidism and ophthalmopathy. As that report states: When ophthalmopathy did not progress within 18 months, Graves' hyperthyroidism was considered stable. Used for diagnoses were clinical symptoms, serum thyroxine and TRAb, thyroid ultrasound and orbital computed tomography. The HTBI set primed first-round TCR CDR3 RT-PCR.

Sequencing was performed on peripheral blood mononuclear cells (PBMCs), taken at new diagnosis, from a patient treated with antithyroid drugs. This chain connects TRBV7-9 to TRBJ2-1, with 10 bases lining up with TRBD1. This clonotype was sampled from a woman between 18 and 29 years old with Graves disease. CDR3 residues: CASSLAPDRGLDEQFF. The CDR3 region has the DNA TGTGCCAGCAGCTTAGCCCCTGACAGGGGGCTCGATGAGCAGTTCTTC.